This TCR beta chain was recorded in a study of blood T cell repertoires in COVID-19. The wider study: COVID-19 samples from acute and convalescent phases originated in the United States, Italy and Spain.

Sequencing used immunoSEQ multiplex PCR; TCRdb keeps in-frame clones, though not all of them. The sample consists of 230,000 or so clones, nearly 90% of them appearing once. Looked up from germline, CDR1 is LNHDA and CDR2 is SQIVND (reference sequence). The J segment lost 0 bases and the V segment lost 4 bases, leaving 12 bases of the junction unmatched. The CDR3 contains 18 residues. Seattle's cohort entered during active infection and was followed longitudinally. V is TRBV19 and J is TRBJ2-1; 7 nucleotides line up with TRBD2. Sample: peripheral blood. The sequence was collected from a woman aged 55-70 years with COVID-19, enrolled during active disease. CDR3 sequence: CASSNPTGRGSSYNEQFF. The CDR3 DNA is TGTGCCAGTAGTAATCCCACGGGGCGGGGGAGCTCCTACAATGAGCAGTTCTTC.